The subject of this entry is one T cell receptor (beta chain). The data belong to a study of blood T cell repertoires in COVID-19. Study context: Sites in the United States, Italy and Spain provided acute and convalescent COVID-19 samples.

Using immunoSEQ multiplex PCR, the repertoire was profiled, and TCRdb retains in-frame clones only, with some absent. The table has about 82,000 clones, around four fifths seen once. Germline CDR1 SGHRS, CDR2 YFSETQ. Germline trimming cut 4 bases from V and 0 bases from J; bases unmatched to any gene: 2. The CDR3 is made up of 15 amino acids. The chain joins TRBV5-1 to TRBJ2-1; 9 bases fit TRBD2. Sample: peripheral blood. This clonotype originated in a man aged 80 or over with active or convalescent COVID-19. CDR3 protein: CASSRTSDSYNEQFF. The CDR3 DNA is TGCGCCAGCAGCCGGACTAGCGACTCCTACAATGAGCAGTTCTTC.